One sample yielded the 2 T cell receptor beta chains listed below, sequenced in a study of cytomegalovirus exposure and HLA in healthy donors. PCR employed 60 Vbeta and 13 Jbeta primers. Repertoires were generated with immunoSEQ multiplex PCR, while TCRdb's copy carries only in-frame clones and drops some. The profile shows about 52,000 clones, approximately 52% of them singletons. Sequenced input: PBMCs. Receptors originate from a human donor in good health.

This sequence joins TRBV19 and TRBJ1-1; a weak D match, TRBD1 (5 bases). V lost 2 bases and J 3 bases, leaving 34 bases between the germline ends. CDR1 and CDR2 from the germline V gene are LNHDA and SQIVND (reference sequence). This CDR3 has 22 residues. The CDR3: CASSIQGAAGTPWWKGDTEAFF. CDR3 coding DNA: TGTGCCAGTAGTATACAAGGGGCGGCAGGCACCCCTTGGTGGAAAGGGGACACTGAAGCTTTCTTT.

The chain joins TRBV5-5 to TRBJ1-5, with D tentatively TRBD1 (6 bases). The germline V gene has CDR1 SGHKS and CDR2 YYEKEE (reference sequence). The V and J ends lost 4 bases and 3 bases respectively, with 11 bases between them. The CDR3 is made up of 14 amino acids. CDR3 residues: CASSNGQPNQPQHF. The CDR3 DNA follows: TGTGCCAGCAGCAACGGACAGCCCAATCAGCCCCAGCATTTT.